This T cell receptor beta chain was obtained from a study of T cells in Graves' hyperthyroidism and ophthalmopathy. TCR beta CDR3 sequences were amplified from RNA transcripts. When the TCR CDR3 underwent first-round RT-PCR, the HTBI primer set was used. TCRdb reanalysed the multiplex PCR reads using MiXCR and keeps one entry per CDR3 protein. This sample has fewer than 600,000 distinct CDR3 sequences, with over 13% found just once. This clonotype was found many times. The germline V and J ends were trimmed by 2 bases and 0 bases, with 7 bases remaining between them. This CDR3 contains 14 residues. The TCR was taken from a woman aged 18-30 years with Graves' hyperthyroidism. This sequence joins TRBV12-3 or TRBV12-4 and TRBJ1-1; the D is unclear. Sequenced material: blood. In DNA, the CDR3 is TGTGCCAGCAGTTTAAAGGGAATGAACACTGAAGCTTTCTTT. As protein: CASSLKGMNTEAFF.